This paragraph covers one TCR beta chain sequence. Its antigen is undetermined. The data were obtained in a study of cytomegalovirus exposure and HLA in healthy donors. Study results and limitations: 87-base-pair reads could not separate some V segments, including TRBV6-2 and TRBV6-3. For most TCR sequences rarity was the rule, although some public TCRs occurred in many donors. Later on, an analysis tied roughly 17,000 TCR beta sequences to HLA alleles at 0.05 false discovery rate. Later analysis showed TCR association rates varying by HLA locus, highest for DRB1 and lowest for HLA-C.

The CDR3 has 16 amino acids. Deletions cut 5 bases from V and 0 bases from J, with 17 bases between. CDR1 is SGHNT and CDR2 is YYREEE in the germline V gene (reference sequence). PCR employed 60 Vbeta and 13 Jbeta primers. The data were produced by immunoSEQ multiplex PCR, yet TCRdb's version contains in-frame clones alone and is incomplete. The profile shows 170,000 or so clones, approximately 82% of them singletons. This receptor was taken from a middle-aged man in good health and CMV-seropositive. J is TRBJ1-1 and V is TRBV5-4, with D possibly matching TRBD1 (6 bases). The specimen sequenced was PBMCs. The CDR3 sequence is CASSPLGGGMNTEAFF. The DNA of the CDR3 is TGTGCCAGCAGTCCCCTGGGGGGGGGCATGAACACTGAAGCTTTCTTT.